This is a list of T cell receptor beta chains from one sample in a study of glioma-infiltrating T cells. TCRdb redid the calling of the multiplex PCR reads with MiXCR, one entry per CDR3 protein. The table lists more than 85,000 distinct CDR3 sequences, 20% to 30% of them singletons. The sequencing sample was made of glioma tissue, nonneoplastic brain tissue, or PBMCs (not recorded which). These receptor sequences come from a human donor with low-grade glioma or glioblastoma, undergoing nonglioma brain surgery, or in good health (not recorded which). CDR3s include the opening cysteine and the closing phenylalanine or tryptophan. Clone sizes are given selectively: once, few, many, or a class where the clone is expanded.

V: TRBV11-2; J: TRBJ2-5; size: NA; CDR3: CASSTSGLGTQYF
V: TRBV7-2; J: TRBJ1-5; size: many; CDR3: CASSSMGQAQHF
V: TRBV7-2; J: TRBJ2-3; size: many; CDR3: CASSVVVTDTQYF
V: TRBV7-9; J: TRBJ1-1; size: many; CDR3: CASSRAWDTEAFF
V: TRBV6-2/TRBV6-3; J: TRBJ1-1; size: many; CDR3: CASRTVTRSGGASTEAFF
V: TRBV29-1; J: TRBJ2-1; size: many; CDR3: CSVGSGSSYNEQFF
V: TRBV19; J: TRBJ2-1; size: few; CDR3: CASSPIAGGRNEQFF
V: TRBV27; J: TRBJ2-5; size: many; CDR3: CASSSPGRSQETQYF
V: TRBV12-3/TRBV12-4; J: TRBJ2-7; size: NA; CDR3: CASSLMSGTQPYEQYF
V: TRBV3-1; J: TRBJ2-1; size: NA; CDR3: CASSQGLAGGNNEQFF
V: TRBV29-1; J: TRBJ2-7; size: many; CDR3: CSVRRDRGLLAGGSLTAEQYF
V: TRBV12-5; J: TRBJ1-5; size: few; CDR3: CASGFASGTEHQPQHF
V: TRBV6-1; J: TRBJ2-1; size: once; CDR3: CSSAGGPFIYNEQFF
V: TRBV7-2; J: TRBJ2-3; size: many; CDR3: CASSLLRRDTQYF
V: TRBV5-5; J: TRBJ1-2; size: NA; CDR3: CASSLYGQIANYGYTF
V: TRBV7-9; J: TRBJ1-1; size: many; CDR3: CASSSQGALALPNTEAFF
V: TRBV14; J: TRBJ2-7; size: many; CDR3: CASSLGLAPTYEQYF
V: TRBV19; J: TRBJ2-1; size: few; CDR3: CASSIGWGNEQFF
V: TRBV29-1; J: TRBJ1-1; size: many; CDR3: CSVEGGGARAFF
V: TRBV6-2/TRBV6-3; J: TRBJ1-3; size: many; CDR3: CASGGRLSGNTIYF
V: TRBV7-2; J: TRBJ2-7; size: many; CDR3: CASSARQGGTYEQYF
V: TRBV28; J: TRBJ2-3; size: many; CDR3: CASSLMVRLDFTDTQYF
V: TRBV6-1; J: TRBJ2-2; size: many; CDR3: CASRWDSPNTGELFF
V: TRBV19; J: TRBJ2-3; size: few; CDR3: CASSKGRQGGRGTDTQYF
V: TRBV3-1; J: TRBJ2-5; size: NA; CDR3: CASSHPRGVQETQYF
V: TRBV18; J: TRBJ1-1; size: many; CDR3: CASSPGQGASNTEAFF
V: TRBV27; J: TRBJ2-1; size: NA; CDR3: CASSSPGLEGTEGEQFF
V: TRBV7-9; J: TRBJ1-1; size: many; CDR3: CASSFKTNTEAFF
V: TRBV6-2/TRBV6-3; J: TRBJ2-5; size: many; CDR3: CASSRQIGIETQYF
V: TRBV2; J: TRBJ1-3; size: NA; CDR3: CASSETILSGNTIYF